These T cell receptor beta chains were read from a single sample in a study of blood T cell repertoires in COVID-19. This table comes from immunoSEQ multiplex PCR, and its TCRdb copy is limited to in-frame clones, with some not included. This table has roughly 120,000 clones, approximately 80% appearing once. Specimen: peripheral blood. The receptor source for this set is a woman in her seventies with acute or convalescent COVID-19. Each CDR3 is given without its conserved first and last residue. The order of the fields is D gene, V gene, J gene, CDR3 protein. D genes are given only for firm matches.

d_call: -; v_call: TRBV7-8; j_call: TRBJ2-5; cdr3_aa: ASSFYGRGTGETQY
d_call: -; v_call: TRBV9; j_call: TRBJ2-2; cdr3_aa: ASSVDRLMRQPNTGELF
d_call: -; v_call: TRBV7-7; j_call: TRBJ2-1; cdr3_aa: ASSLAQNNEQF
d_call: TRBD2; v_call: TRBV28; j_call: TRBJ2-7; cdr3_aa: ASSLGLALYEQY
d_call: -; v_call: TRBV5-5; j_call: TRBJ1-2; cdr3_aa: ASSFNRGYGYT
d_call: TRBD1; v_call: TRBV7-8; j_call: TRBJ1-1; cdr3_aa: ASSLAQGAGTEAF
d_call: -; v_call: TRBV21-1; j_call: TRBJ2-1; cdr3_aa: ASSNLLLAGSSYNEQF
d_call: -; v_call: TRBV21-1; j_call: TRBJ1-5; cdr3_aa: ASPGRTGCNQPQH
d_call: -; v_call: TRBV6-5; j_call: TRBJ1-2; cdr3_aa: ASSYSTGRDGYT
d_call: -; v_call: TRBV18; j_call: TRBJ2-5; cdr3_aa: ASSPRQKETQY
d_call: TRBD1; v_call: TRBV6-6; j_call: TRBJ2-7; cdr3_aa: ASSYSYRGGEQY
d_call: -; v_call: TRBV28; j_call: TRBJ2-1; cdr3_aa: ASSTPGTPYNEQF
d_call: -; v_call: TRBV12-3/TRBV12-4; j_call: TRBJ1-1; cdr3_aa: ASSYQGYAEAF
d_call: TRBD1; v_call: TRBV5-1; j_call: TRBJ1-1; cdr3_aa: ASSPRTGSNTEAF
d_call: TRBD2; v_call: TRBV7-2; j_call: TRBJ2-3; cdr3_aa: ASSLRTQRGSGTQY
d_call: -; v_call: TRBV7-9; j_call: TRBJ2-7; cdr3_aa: ASSLRGTQGAVGYEQY
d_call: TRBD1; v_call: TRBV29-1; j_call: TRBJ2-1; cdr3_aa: SAYRGFNEQF